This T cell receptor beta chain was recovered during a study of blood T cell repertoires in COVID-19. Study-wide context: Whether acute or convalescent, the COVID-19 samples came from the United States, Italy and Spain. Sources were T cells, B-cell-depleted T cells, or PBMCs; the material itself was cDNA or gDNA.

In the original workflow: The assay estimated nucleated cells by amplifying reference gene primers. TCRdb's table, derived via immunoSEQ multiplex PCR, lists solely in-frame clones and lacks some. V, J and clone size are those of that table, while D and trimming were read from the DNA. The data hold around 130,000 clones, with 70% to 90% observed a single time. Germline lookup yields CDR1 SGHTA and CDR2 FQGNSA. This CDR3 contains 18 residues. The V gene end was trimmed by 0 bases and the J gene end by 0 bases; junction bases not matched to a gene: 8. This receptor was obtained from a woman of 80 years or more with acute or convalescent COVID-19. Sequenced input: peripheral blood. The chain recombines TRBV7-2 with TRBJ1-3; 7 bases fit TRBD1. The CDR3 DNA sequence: TGTGCCAGCAGCTTAGCCTTGGGACAGCTCTTCTCTGGAAACACCATATATTTT. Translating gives CASSLALGQLFSGNTIYF.